A single sample gave rise to the 23 T cell receptor beta chains below, sequenced in a study of identical twins. Via MiXCR, TCRdb re-called the 5' RACE reads, giving one row per CDR3 protein. Of under 800,000 distinct CDR3 sequences listed, about 20% are singletons. The same data also contributed to another study, on T cells expressing NK-cell markers.

The material sequenced was PBMCs. The receptors shown here come from a woman aged 18-29 years in good health.

This rearrangement joins TRBV4-2 to TRBJ2-7, with D uncertain. In germline, CDR1 is LGHNA, CDR2 YNFKEQ. CDR3 length equals 14 residues. Trimming took off 0 bases at V and 4 bases at J, with 10 bases between the two ends. The CDR3 reads CASSQEPTFYEQYF. CDR3 sequence (DNA): TGTGCCAGCAGCCAAGAGCCTACCTTTTACGAGCAGTACTTC.

V gene TRBV25-1 combines with J gene TRBJ1-2; 7 positions agree with TRBD1. The V and J ends lost 9 bases and 5 bases, in that order; junction bases with no gene match: 9. CDR1 MGHDK and CDR2 SYGVNS come from the germline V gene. The CDR3 length is 13 residues. CDR3 loop: CASGNRDSYGYTF. The CDR3 DNA sequence: TGTGCCAGTGGAAACCGGGACAGTTATGGCTACACCTTC.

There are many counts of this clonotype. The chain couples TRBV12-3 or TRBV12-4 to TRBJ2-5, with 11 bases fitting TRBD2. The J segment lost 9 bases and the V segment lost 7 bases, leaving 13 bases of the junction unmatched. The CDR3 contains 15 residues. The CDR3 loop reads CASTLGLAGGSPQYF. In nucleotides, the CDR3 is TGTGCCAGCACCCTAGGACTAGCGGGCGGTTCCCCCCAGTACTTC.

V is TRBV27 and J is TRBJ2-4; maybe TRBD2 (6 bases). CDR3 size: 15 residues. CDR1 is MNHEY and CDR2 is SMNVEV in the germline V gene (reference sequence). The V end lost 4 bases, the J end lost 2 bases, and 12 bases lay between the germline ends. The CDR3 nucleotides are TGTGCCAGCAGTTCGCCCCTAGCGTCCAAAAACATTCAGTACTTC. This translates into CASSSPLASKNIQYF.

A few counts support this clonotype. The V and J genes are TRBV4-2 and TRBJ2-5, with 13 bases that match TRBD2. The trim removed 4 bases at V and 5 bases at J, leaving 13 bases unmatched. The CDR3 contains 18 residues. Per germline, CDR1 LGHNA and CDR2 YNFKEQ. The CDR3 loop is CASSRRTSGGQARETQYF. CDR3 coding DNA: TGTGCCAGCAGCCGTAGGACTAGCGGGGGCCAGGCGAGGGAGACCCAGTACTTC.

The chain uses TRBV14 and TRBJ2-7; a possible D gene is TRBD2 (6 bases). Germline CDR1 reads SGHDN; CDR2 reads FVKESK. Deletions cut 4 bases from V and 3 bases from J, with 13 bases between. This CDR3 spans 14 amino acids. CDR3 sequence: CASSPGLLYYEQYF. DNA for the CDR3: TGTGCCAGCAGCCCGGGACTCCTCTACTACGAGCAGTACTTC.

This clonotype has more than one count but fewer than ten. This chain connects TRBV12-3 or TRBV12-4 to TRBJ2-7; D uncertain. V dropped 3 bases and J dropped 2 bases, with 8 bases sitting between them. The CDR3 is 13 amino acids. The CDR3 protein is CASSFQTAYEQYF. The CDR3 bases are TGTGCCAGCAGTTTTCAGACTGCCTACGAGCAGTACTTC.

This clonotype occurred many times. The chain carries TRBV5-1 and TRBJ1-2, with D perhaps matching TRBD1 (5 bases). CDR1 and CDR2 from the germline V gene are SGHRS and YFSETQ. Trimming removed 4 bases from V and 4 bases from J, with 8 bases in between. The CDR3 extends over 12 amino acids. CDR3 residues: CASSDGAYGYTF. CDR3 nucleotide sequence: TGCGCCAGCAGCGACGGGGCCTATGGCTACACCTTC.

In this sample, this clonotype turned up many times. The CDR3 nucleotides read TGTGCCAGCAGCTTTTCTCGGGCGTCCCAAGCTTTCTTT. Its translation is CASSFSRASQAFF. The gene calls are TRBV7-2 and TRBJ1-1, with D hard to call. This CDR3 contains 13 residues. The V gene's germline CDR1 is SGHTA and CDR2 FQGNSA. Trimming removed 3 bases at V and 9 bases at J, with 14 bases between.

This clonotype appeared a few times. The chain links TRBV20-1 to TRBJ2-1; D might be TRBD2 (5 bases). Germline assignment: CDR1 DFQATT and CDR2 SNEGSKA (reference sequence). This CDR3 spans 11 amino acids. Trimming took off 5 bases at V and 14 bases at J, with 16 bases between the two ends. CDR3 in amino acids: CSAYGGGSEFF. CDR3 bases: TGCAGTGCTTACGGAGGCGGATCGGAGTTCTTC.

The genes are TRBV3-1 and TRBJ1-2; maybe TRBD1 (6 bases). CDR3 length: 13 residues. The V end lost 1 base, the J end lost 8 bases, and 11 bases lay between the germline ends. Germline V gene data show CDR1 as LGHDT and CDR2 as YNNKEL (reference sequence). The CDR3: CASSQATGRGYTF. The CDR3 DNA reads as TGTGCCAGCAGCCAAGCAACAGGGCGCGGCTACACCTTC.

This clonotype was seen only a few times. The chain employs TRBV6-1 and TRBJ1-5; maybe TRBD1 (6 bases). V was trimmed by 6 bases and J by 1 base, leaving 25 bases between them. CDR3 length equals 19 residues. Germline-derived CDR1 and CDR2 are MNHNS and SASEGT. CDR3 sequence reads: CASSPSGVRGYWSNQPQHF. The CDR3 nucleotides read TGTGCCAGCAGCCCCTCAGGGGTGCGGGGTTATTGGAGCAATCAGCCCCAGCATTTT.

This clonotype came up a few times. The gene calls are TRBV6-1 and TRBJ1-1, with TRBD1 identical over 8 bases. Germline CDR1 MNHNS, CDR2 SASEGT. The CDR3 is made up of 15 amino acids. With 4 bases clipped from V and 1 base from J, the junction kept 5 bases outside the gene matches. In DNA, the CDR3 is TGTGCCAGCAGTGTAAACAGGGGGAGGAACACTGAAGCTTTCTTT. This sequence encodes CASSVNRGRNTEAFF.

In this sample, this clonotype turned up a few times. This chain uses TRBV12-3 or TRBV12-4 with TRBJ2-2; D might be TRBD1 (6 bases). The germline V and J ends were trimmed by 2 bases and 4 bases, with 11 bases remaining between them. The CDR3 runs 15 residues. DNA for the CDR3: TGTGCCAGCAGTTTATTGACAGGTCCCACCGGGGAGCTGTTTTTT. The encoded protein is CASSLLTGPTGELFF.

The chain uses TRBV29-1 and TRBJ2-1; 9 bases fit TRBD1. Germline V lookup: CDR1 SQVTM, CDR2 ANQGSEA. J was trimmed by 7 bases and V by 7 bases; bases with no gene match: 8. The CDR3 has 13 residues. The CDR3 nucleotides are TGCAGCGGCCGGGACAGGGTGTGGAATGAGCAGTTCTTC. The encoded protein is CSGRDRVWNEQFF.

In this sample, this clonotype turned up a few times. The chain couples TRBV14 to TRBJ2-5; the D gene is possibly TRBD1 (6 bases). The CDR3 has 13 amino acids. V lost 5 bases, J lost 3 bases, and 10 bases lay in between. Looked up from germline, CDR1 is SGHDN and CDR2 is FVKESK. The CDR3 protein is CASSGAGEETQYF. The CDR3 DNA reads as TGTGCCAGCAGCGGGGCAGGGGAAGAGACCCAGTACTTC.

CDR3 nucleotides: TGTGCCAGCAGTTCCGCGAGCCCCTCGGACAATGAGCAGTTCTTC. It specifies CASSSASPSDNEQFF. V is TRBV2 and J is TRBJ2-1, with D hard to call. CDR3 length: 15 amino acids. Germline V CDR1 and CDR2: SNHLY, FYNNEI. V lost 5 bases and J 5 bases, leaving 16 bases between the germline ends.

This chain uses TRBV20-1 with TRBJ2-3; D call uncertain. Germline V gives CDR1 DFQATT, CDR2 SNEGSKA (reference sequence). V was trimmed by 5 bases and J by 6 bases, leaving 9 bases between them. This CDR3 has 11 amino acids. As DNA, the CDR3 is TGCAGTGCTTCTTCGTGGGATACGCAGTATTTT. This codes for CSASSWDTQYF.

This clonotype came up a few times. The genes are TRBV18 and TRBJ1-1; D call uncertain. Trimming removed 3 bases at V and 3 bases at J, with 8 bases between. CDR3 length: 13 residues. Germline CDR1 reads KGHSH; CDR2 reads LQKENI. Written as DNA, the CDR3 is TGTGCCAGCTCACCTGGGGAGTACACTGAAGCTTTCTTT. Encoded protein: CASSPGEYTEAFF.

J is TRBJ2-3 and V is TRBV29-1, with 12 bases matching TRBD2. From germline, CDR1 is SQVTM and CDR2 ANQGSEA. V lost 7 bases, J lost 2 bases, and 7 bases stayed unmatched. The CDR3 is 15 amino acids. This CDR3 is CSGAGTSGYTDTQYF. CDR3 bases: TGCAGCGGTGCCGGGACTAGCGGGTACACAGATACGCAGTATTTT.

This rearrangement joins TRBV29-1 to TRBJ2-5, with D perhaps matching TRBD1 (5 bases). Per the germline V gene, CDR1 is SQVTM and CDR2 is ANQGSEA. V was cut by 5 bases and J by 5 bases, with 15 bases left in between. The CDR3 extends over 13 amino acids. DNA for the CDR3: TGCAGCGTTAGACAGAGGATGGAGGAGACCCAGTACTTC. Its protein is CSVRQRMEETQYF.

The chain carries TRBV20-1 and TRBJ2-7; the match to TRBD2 covers 9 bases. Per germline, CDR1 DFQATT and CDR2 SNEGSKA (reference sequence). Trimming took 6 bases from V and 7 from J; bases not matched to a gene: 25. The CDR3 is made up of 18 amino acids. CDR3 amino acids: CSAIKPRKLLAGFQEQYF. The CDR3 DNA is TGCAGTGCCATTAAGCCCAGAAAGTTGCTAGCGGGATTTCAGGAGCAGTACTTC.

This clonotype has more than one count but fewer than ten. The chain links TRBV3-1 to TRBJ1-1; D gene uncertain. The V end lost 3 bases, the J end lost 3 bases, and 14 bases lay between the germline ends. The CDR3 contains 15 residues. CDR1 is LGHDT and CDR2 is YNNKEL in the germline V gene (reference sequence). The DNA for the CDR3 is TGTGCCAGCAGCCACCCTTTCTCCGACGACACTGAAGCTTTCTTT. It is translated as CASSHPFSDDTEAFF. Full variable domain (missing parts from reference TRBV3-1 and TRBJ1-1): DTAVSQTPKYLVTQMGNDKSIKCEQNLGHDTMYWYKQDSKKFLKIMFSYNNKELIINETVPNRFSPKSPDKAHLNLHINSLELGDSAVYFCASSHPFSDDTEAFFGQGTRLTVV.